Described below is a single T cell receptor (beta chain) sequence and its context. Per the study methods: How many nucleated cells were present was estimated from reference gene primer amplification. The repertoire was sequenced with immunoSEQ multiplex PCR; TCRdb's copy has only in-frame clones and lacks some. Clonal size and the V and J genes are those of that table, whereas D and trimming came from the DNA. Found here are approximately 220,000 clones, around nine tenths of them singletons; the top ten hold about 6%. This sample is part of a study of blood T cell repertoires in COVID-19. Study background: Samples representing acute and convalescent COVID-19 were sourced from the United States, Italy and Spain. T cells, B-cell-depleted T cells, or PBMCs provided the cDNA or gDNA that served as material.

Per the germline V gene, CDR1 is SGHTA and CDR2 is FQGTGA. The CDR3 is 14 amino acids. The J segment lost 6 bases and the V segment lost 6 bases, leaving 8 bases of the junction unmatched. The V and J genes are TRBV7-3 and TRBJ2-7; 10 positions agree with TRBD1. The origin of this receptor is a man in his 60s who had recovered from COVID-19. Sample: peripheral blood. CDR3 in amino acids: CASSFSDRGGEQYF. CDR3 nucleotide sequence: TGTGCCAGCAGTTTCTCGGACAGGGGGGGCGAGCAGTACTTC. Full variable domain (rest looked up from reference TRBV7-3 and TRBJ2-7): GAGVSQTPSNKVTEKGKYVELRCDPISGHTALYWYRQSLGQGPEFLIYFQGTGAADDSGLPNDRFFAVRPEGSVSTLKIQRTERGDSAVYLCASSFSDRGGEQYFGPGTRLTVT.